Included here is one T cell receptor (beta chain) sequence, with context. In the original processing: Nucleated cell number was recorded as an estimate derived from reference gene primer amplification. The repertoire was sequenced with immunoSEQ multiplex PCR; TCRdb's copy has only in-frame clones and lacks some. V and J calls and clone size are copied from that table; D and trimming were computed from the DNA. The sample holds fewer than 150,000 clones; nearly 90% are singletons and the top ten take 3.5% to 4.5%. The data belong to a study of blood T cell repertoires in COVID-19. Background on the study: Whether acute or convalescent, the COVID-19 samples came from the United States, Italy and Spain. T cells, B-cell-depleted T cells, or PBMCs supplied cDNA or gDNA.

Followed over time, Seattle patients had been enrolled while infection was active. Germline-derived CDR1 and CDR2 are SGHAT and FQNNGV. The CDR3 consists of 14 residues. V trimming: 5 bases; J trimming: 1 base; junction bases outside the gene matches: 4. The sequence was obtained from an older woman with COVID-19, enrolled during active disease. Sequencing was done on a sample of peripheral blood. V and J are TRBV11-2 and TRBJ1-1; TRBD1 agrees at 7 bases. CDR3 bases: TGTGCCAGCAGCCCAAGGACAGGGAACACTGAAGCTTTCTTT. Translated, it gives CASSPRTGNTEAFF.